This T cell receptor beta chain was identified in a study of T-cell reconstitution after alpha-beta-depleted transplantation in children. Preparing the TCRbeta library involved the use of unique molecular identifiers. TCRdb fed the PCR reads into MiXCR, producing one record per CDR3 protein. The sample holds 600,000 to 700,000 distinct CDR3 sequences, around 17% seen once. The CDR3 covers 13 residues. Trimming left V 2 bases short and J 7 bases short, with 12 bases between. CDR1 MNHNY and CDR2 SVGAGI come from the germline V gene (reference sequence). Ten or more counts support this clonotype. The receptor was derived from a human donor who donated a stem cell graft to a child with acute myeloid leukemia. This chain links TRBV6-6 with TRBJ2-7; unclear D gene. The input for sequencing was PBMCs from the stem cell graft donor, taken from the stem cell graft. Here the CDR3 reads CASSYLGEREQYF. As DNA, the CDR3 is TGTGCCAGCAGTTACCTCGGTGAAAGGGAGCAGTACTTC.